Given below is one T cell receptor beta chain in context. What it binds is unknown. This record comes from a study of T cell responses to AZD1222 COVID-19 vaccine. Whole-study findings and limits: Donors were chiefly white British, with a greater number of females, and clonal diversity was perhaps underestimated.

Losses at the gene ends were 4 bases for V and 7 bases for J; bases not matched to a gene: 5. The CDR3 length is 14 residues. CDR1 is PRHDT and CDR2 is FYEKMQ in the germline V gene (reference sequence). The repertoire was sequenced with immunoSEQ multiplex PCR; TCRdb's copy has only in-frame clones and lacks some. The sample holds some 100,000 clones, more than 75% seen once. This receptor was taken from an adult who received the AZD1222 COVID-19 vaccine. The genes are TRBV13 and TRBJ2-2; 8 nucleotides match TRBD2. The sequencing here drew on peripheral blood, taken 28 days after the second AZD1222 dose. CDR3 sequence reads: CASSSGLEGGELFF. DNA of the CDR3: TGTGCCAGCAGCTCGGGACTAGAAGGCGGGGAGCTGTTTTTT.